This entry lists 4 T cell receptor beta chains sequenced from one sample in a study of shared clonotypes between healthy human individuals. Repertoires were generated with immunoSEQ multiplex PCR, while TCRdb's copy carries only in-frame clones and drops some. The repertoire holds some 650,000 clones, with roughly 97% as singletons. Sequencing was carried out using naive CD4+ T cells sorted from blood. The sample's subset: CD45RA+ positively selected. Receptors were obtained from a woman aged 25 to 39 in good health.

J is TRBJ2-4 and V is TRBV28; the D gene is possibly TRBD2 (6 bases). CDR1 and CDR2 (germline): MDHEN, SYDVKM. The V and J ends lost 3 bases and 6 bases respectively, with 12 bases between them. The CDR3 runs 14 residues. CDR3 DNA sequence: TGTGCCAGCAGTTTGGGGGGTACCGGAAACATTCAGTACTTC. It is translated as CASSLGGTGNIQYF. Supplemented by reference TRBV28 and TRBJ2-4, the full variable domain reads DVKVTQSSRYLVKRTGEKVFLECVQDMDHENMFWYRQDPGLGLRLIYFSYDVKMKEKGDIPEGYSVSREKKERFSLILESASTNQTSMYLCASSLGGTGNIQYFGAGTRLSVL.

This chain uses TRBV5-1 with TRBJ2-1; no firm D call. Germline V gene data show CDR1 as SGHRS and CDR2 as YFSETQ. V lost 4 bases and J 0 bases, leaving 14 bases between the germline ends. The CDR3 is 16 residues long. CDR3 in amino acids: CASSRSDHSSYNEQFF. The CDR3 nucleotides are TGCGCCAGCAGCCGGTCAGACCATAGCTCCTACAATGAGCAGTTCTTC.

The sample holds one count of this clone. The genes are TRBV15 and TRBJ1-2, with 9 bases identical to TRBD1. The CDR3 is 15 residues long. Trimming cost V 5 bases and J 5 bases; bases outside gene matches: 9. Germline V gives CDR1 LNHNV, CDR2 YYDKDF (reference sequence). DNA of the CDR3: TGTGCCACCAGCCCCGGGGACAGGGTGTTGTATGGCTACACCTTC. This gives the protein CATSPGDRVLYGYTF.

The chain couples TRBV7-2 to TRBJ2-7; D not resolved. Germline V gene sequence: CDR1 SGHTA, CDR2 FQGNSA. This CDR3 is built from 13 residues. V was clipped by 5 bases and J by 3 bases, with 11 bases between them. The CDR3 reads CASSPAPVYEQYF. CDR3 in DNA: TGTGCCAGCAGCCCAGCGCCCGTCTACGAGCAGTACTTC.